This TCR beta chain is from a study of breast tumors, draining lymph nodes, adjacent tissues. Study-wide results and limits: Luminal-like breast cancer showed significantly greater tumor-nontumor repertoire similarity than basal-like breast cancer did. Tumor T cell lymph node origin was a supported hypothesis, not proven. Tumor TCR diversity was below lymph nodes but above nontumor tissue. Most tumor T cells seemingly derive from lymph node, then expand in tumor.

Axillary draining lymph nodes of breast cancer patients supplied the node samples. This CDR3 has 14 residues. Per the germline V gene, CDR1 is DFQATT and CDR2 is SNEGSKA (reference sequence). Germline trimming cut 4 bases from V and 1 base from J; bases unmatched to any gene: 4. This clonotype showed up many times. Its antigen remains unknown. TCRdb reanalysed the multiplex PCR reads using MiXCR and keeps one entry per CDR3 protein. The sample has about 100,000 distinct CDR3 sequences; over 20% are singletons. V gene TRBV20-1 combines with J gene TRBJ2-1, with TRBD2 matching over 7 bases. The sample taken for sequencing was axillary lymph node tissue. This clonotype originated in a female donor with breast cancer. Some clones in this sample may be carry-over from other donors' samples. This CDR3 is CSAIAGVSYNEQFF. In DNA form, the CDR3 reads TGCAGTGCTATTGCGGGGGTATCCTACAATGAGCAGTTCTTC.